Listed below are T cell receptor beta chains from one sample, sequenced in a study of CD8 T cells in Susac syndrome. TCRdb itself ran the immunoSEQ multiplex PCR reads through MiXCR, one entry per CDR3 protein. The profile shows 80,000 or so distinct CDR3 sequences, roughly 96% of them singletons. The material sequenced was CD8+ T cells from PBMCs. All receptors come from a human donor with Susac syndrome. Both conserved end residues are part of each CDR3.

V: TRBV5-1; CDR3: CASRRPAGELFF
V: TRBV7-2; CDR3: CASTPGTGNYNEQFF
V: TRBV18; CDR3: CASSPGTGGDGYTF
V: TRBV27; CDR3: CASSLMKGMNTEAFF
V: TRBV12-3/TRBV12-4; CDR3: CASSPRDRSNYGYTF
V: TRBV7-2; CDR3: CASSLLPLAGYEQYF
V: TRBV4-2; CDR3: CASSRMQRNQPQHF
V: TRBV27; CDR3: CASSGGTGGNQPQHF
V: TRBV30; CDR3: CAWDGTDSGNTIYF
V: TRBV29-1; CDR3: CSVANMDYGYTF
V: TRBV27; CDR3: CASSLGTGYYEQYF
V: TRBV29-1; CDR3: CSVLIPGQGSHEQYF
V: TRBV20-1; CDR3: CSALEGGYNEQFF
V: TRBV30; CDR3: CAWSFGGGYNEQFF
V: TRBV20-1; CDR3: CSARGTSTGGKETQYF
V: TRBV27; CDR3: CASSLGRQETQYF
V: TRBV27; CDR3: CASSLGSYNEQFF
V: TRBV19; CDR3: CASSMTSGSSYNEQFF
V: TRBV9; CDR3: CASSDGPGQNSPLHF
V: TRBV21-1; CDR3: CASTTGRDRGDGANVLTF
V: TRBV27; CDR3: CASSIIFPQPLHF
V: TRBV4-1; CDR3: CASSPSLDYGYTF
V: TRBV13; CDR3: CASSSSGGANTEAFF
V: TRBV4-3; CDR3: CASSQDDFGSNNEQFF
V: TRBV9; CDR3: CASSVDGALRSYNEQFF
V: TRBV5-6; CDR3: CASSLGGLAAVEQYF